This paragraph reports one T cell receptor beta chain. The antigen is unknown. This entry belongs to a study of vaccination and CD4 T cells after COVID-19. Study-level points and caveats: It was found that, in convalescent patients, 304 of 307 vaccine-specific clones were spike mono-reactive.

Sequencing of DNA taken from cultured CD4+ T cells relied on the Oncomine TCR Beta short-read assay. TCRdb redid the calling of the PCR reads with MiXCR, one entry per CDR3 protein. Of 11,000 to 15,000 distinct CDR3 sequences detected, roughly 62% appear once; the ten largest clones hold 6.5% to 8%. Specified treatment: approximately 11-day PBMC culture with coronavirus spike peptide pools or control peptides (ViraFEST assay). IL-2 (about 9.3 IU/ml) and peptide pools (about 9.4 ug/ml) were added to cultures of some 2.2 million PBMCs per well. Half-medium changes with fresh IL-2 medium occurred on days 3 and 7. The CDR3 consists of 13 residues. V shed 6 bases and J 7 bases; nucleotides not matched to a gene: 7. The germline CDR1 and CDR2 sequences are DFQATT and SNEGSKA (reference sequence).

Input material: CD4+ T cells from blood, cultured in vitro. The source is a human donor who had recovered from COVID-19. The genes are TRBV20-1 and TRBJ2-1; 9 bases are a match to TRBD2. The CDR3 region is CSAPGLAKNEQFF. Written as DNA, the CDR3 is TGCAGTGCCCCTGGACTAGCGAAGAATGAGCAGTTCTTC.